This T cell receptor beta chain was identified in a study of blood T cell repertoires in COVID-19. The overall study: The United States, Italy and Spain provided the acute and convalescent COVID-19 samples. Sample material is recorded as cDNA or gDNA derived from T cells, B-cell-depleted T cells, or PBMCs.

Losses at the gene ends were 1 base for V and 5 bases for J; bases not matched to a gene: 5. The CDR3 totals 15 residues. Looked up from germline, CDR1 is KGHSH and CDR2 is LQKENI. Authors' methods: Amplified reference gene primers provided the basis for estimating nucleated cell counts. Assay used: immunoSEQ multiplex PCR; TCRdb lists only in-frame clones, some missing. V and J calls and clone size are given by that table; D and trimming were obtained from the DNA. The sample records about 80,000 clones, roughly 80% being singletons. The sequencing input was peripheral blood. This chain connects TRBV18 to TRBJ2-1; TRBD2 aligns across 7 bases. The sequence was collected from a woman aged 40-49 years with active or convalescent COVID-19. The CDR3 nucleotides read TGTGCCAGCTCACCACGGGCTAGCGGCAACAATGAGCAGTTCTTC. This gives the protein CASSPRASGNNEQFF. The full variable domain, with the rest looked up from reference TRBV18 and TRBJ2-1, is NAGVMQNPRHLVRRRGQEARLRCSPMKGHSHVYWYRQLPEEGLKFMVYLQKENIIDESGMPKERFSAEFPKEGPSILRIQQVVRGDSAAYFCASSPRASGNNEQFFGPGTRLTVL.